A selection of T cell receptor beta chains follows, all from one sample in a study of blood T cell repertoires in COVID-19. Sequencing was performed with immunoSEQ multiplex PCR; in TCRdb, only in-frame clones are kept and a portion is missing. Of 100,000 to 150,000 clones detected, more than 70% appear once; the ten largest clones hold about 5.4%. Sequenced: peripheral blood. These receptors were obtained from a human donor in a cohort sampled during active COVID-19. Both conserved end residues are part of each CDR3. A D gene is named only where the DNA matches it firmly. Only part of the rows carry a size: once, few, many, or a class if the clone is expanded.

size,J,V,D,DNA,CDR3
NA,TRBJ2-5,TRBV10-3,TRBD1,TGTGCCATCAGTGAAACCGGGACAGAAGAGACCCAGTACTTC,CAISETGTEETQYF
NA,TRBJ1-3,TRBV7-9,NA,TGTGCCAGCAGCTTAAGTGGGGCCAACTCTGGAAACACCATATATTTT,CASSLSGANSGNTIYF
NA,TRBJ2-5,TRBV7-2,TRBD1,TGTGCCAGCAGCCCGACCGGGACAGGGGCGGTCATATCCAGGGAGACCCAGTACTTC,CASSPTGTGAVISRETQYF
NA,TRBJ2-5,TRBV12-5,NA,TGTGCTAGTGGTTTGGTAATTTTAGCGGACAGGACGACTCAAGAGACCCAGTACTTC,CASGLVILADRTTQETQYF
NA,TRBJ2-2,TRBV7-2,TRBD2,TGTGCCAGCAGCTTGCGACTAGCCGGCCGCACCGGGGAGCTGTTTTTT,CASSLRLAGRTGELFF
NA,TRBJ1-3,TRBV12-5,NA,TGTGCTAGTGGTTTGGACGGCGGATCAGGAAACACCATATATTTT,CASGLDGGSGNTIYF
NA,TRBJ1-1,TRBV6-5,NA,TGTGCCAGCAGAAACGGGGGGGCAGGTGAAGCTTTCTTT,CASRNGGAGEAFF
NA,TRBJ2-5,TRBV7-3,TRBD2,TGTGCCAGCAGCTACCGGACTAGCGCGGAGACCCAGTACTTC,CASSYRTSAETQYF
NA,TRBJ2-1,TRBV7-9,TRBD2,TGTGCCAGCAGCTTATCGCTAGCGGGAGGGGAGCAGTTCTTC,CASSLSLAGGEQFF
NA,TRBJ1-2,TRBV30,NA,TGTGCCTCCGTGAAAGGGAGTGGCTACACCTTC,CASVKGSGYTF
NA,TRBJ2-7,TRBV7-2,TRBD2,TGTGCCAGCAGCTTAACTAGCGGGGGGAGCTCCTACGAGCAGTACTTC,CASSLTSGGSSYEQYF
NA,TRBJ2-1,TRBV6-6,NA,TGTGCCAGCAGTTCCGAGGGTGAGCAGTTCTTC,CASSSEGEQFF
NA,TRBJ2-1,TRBV6-5,TRBD2,TGTGCCAGCAGAGAGACTAGCGCGTCTTACAATGAGCAGTTCTTC,CASRETSASYNEQFF
NA,TRBJ2-7,TRBV11-2,TRBD2,TGTGCCAGCAGCCTGGGACTAGCGGGTTCCTACGAGCAGTACTTC,CASSLGLAGSYEQYF
NA,TRBJ2-1,TRBV4-3,NA,TGCGCCAGCAGCCAAGATCGGGGAGACAATGAGCAGTTCTTC,CASSQDRGDNEQFF
NA,TRBJ1-4,TRBV28,TRBD1,TGTGCCAGCAGTAGACCGGGACAGGGTCTCGAAAAACTGTTTTTT,CASSRPGQGLEKLFF
NA,TRBJ1-1,TRBV5-1,NA,TGCGCCAGCAGCTCGCTGACGGGGAGTGTAGGCACTGAAGCTTTCTTT,CASSSLTGSVGTEAFF
once,TRBJ2-5,TRBV19,NA,TGTGCCAGTAGTGGAGGGGTTGGCCAAGAGACCCAGTACTTC,CASSGGVGQETQYF
NA,TRBJ2-1,TRBV6-4,NA,TGTGCCAGCAGTGACTCCCTAGCGCAATCCTACAATGAGCAGTTCTTC,CASSDSLAQSYNEQFF
NA,TRBJ1-5,TRBV2,NA,TGTGCCAGCGCCAAGGGGGGGGCTGGGCAGCCCCAGCATTTT,CASAKGGAGQPQHF
NA,TRBJ1-1,TRBV7-3,TRBD1,TGTGCCAGCAGCTTCATGGCAGGGGGGAAGAACACTGAAGCTTTCTTT,CASSFMAGGKNTEAFF
NA,TRBJ1-1,TRBV12-2,NA,TGTGCAAGTCAGAGTGTAAGGGGGCGTGGGAACACTGAAGCTTTCTTT,CASQSVRGRGNTEAFF
few,TRBJ2-7,TRBV19,NA,TGTGCCACTAGCACAGGTACGTCTTCGCAATACGAGCAGTACTTC,CATSTGTSSQYEQYF
NA,TRBJ1-1,TRBV7-9,NA,TGTGCCAGCAGCTCTATGCCTCAGGCGAACCTCATGAACACTGAAGCTTTCTTT,CASSSMPQANLMNTEAFF
NA,TRBJ2-3,TRBV6-2/TRBV6-3,TRBD2,TGTGCCAGCAGTCACTCGAGACGACTAGCGGGAGGAAATACGCAGTATTTT,CASSHSRRLAGGNTQYF
NA,TRBJ2-5,TRBV28,TRBD1,TGTGCCAGCAGTCCGCCGGTTTGGACAGGGGGTCAGGAGACCCAGTACTTC,CASSPPVWTGGQETQYF
NA,TRBJ2-3,TRBV7-3,NA,TGTGCCAGCAGCTTAGATGCTAGGGCGGGAAGGGATACGCAGTATTTT,CASSLDARAGRDTQYF
NA,TRBJ2-3,TRBV7-2,NA,TGTGCCAGCAGCTTAGTCCCCCTAGGTTCAGATACGCAGTATTTT,CASSLVPLGSDTQYF
NA,TRBJ1-6,TRBV27,NA,TGTGCCAGCAGTTTACAGTTTCCAGAGGGGACATCTTCACCCCTCCACTTT,CASSLQFPEGTSSPLHF
NA,TRBJ1-4,TRBV4-1,NA,TGCGCCAGCAGCCAAATAGGGACAAATGAAAAACTGTTTTTT,CASSQIGTNEKLFF
NA,TRBJ1-6,TRBV13,NA,TGTGCCAGCAGTTCAGGTCCTTCCTCCCCTTCACCCCTCCACTTT,CASSSGPSSPSPLHF
NA,TRBJ2-7,TRBV7-8,TRBD2,TGTGCCAGCAGCTTAGCCCCCAGACTAGCGCGAGGCTACGAGCAGTACTTC,CASSLAPRLARGYEQYF
few,TRBJ1-6,TRBV3-1/TRBV3-2,NA,TGTGCCAGCAGCCAAGAGCCGGGGAAAAGTTCACCCCTCCACTTT,CASSQEPGKSSPLHF
few,TRBJ1-4,TRBV9,NA,TGTGCCAGCAGCGTAGGGAGGGGAACTAATGAAAAACTGTTTTTT,CASSVGRGTNEKLFF
NA,TRBJ2-7,TRBV30,NA,TGTGCCTGGAGTGTGTCAGCCTACGAGCAGTACTTC,CAWSVSAYEQYF
once,TRBJ2-7,TRBV6-5,NA,TGTGCCAGCAGTTACGGGACATTCTCCTACGAGCAGTACTTC,CASSYGTFSYEQYF
NA,TRBJ2-1,TRBV4-1,TRBD1,TGCGCCAGCAGCCACCCCAGGACAGGGGGCTATCCTGAGCAGTTCTTC,CASSHPRTGGYPEQFF
NA,TRBJ2-7,TRBV4-2,NA,TGTGCCAGCAGCCAGGGAACCGGGATTTCCTACGAGCAGTACTTC,CASSQGTGISYEQYF
few,TRBJ2-7,TRBV5-6,TRBD2,TGTGCCAGCAGCTGGTGGACTAGCGGGAGGGGGTACGAGCAGTACTTC,CASSWWTSGRGYEQYF
NA,TRBJ2-1,TRBV28,TRBD2,TGTGCCAGCAGTACCCTCCGACCACTAGCGGCCTACAATGAGCAGTTCTTC,CASSTLRPLAAYNEQFF
NA,TRBJ1-1,TRBV7-9,NA,TGTGCCAGCAGCTTAAGGAGCACTGAAGCTTTCTTT,CASSLRSTEAFF
few,TRBJ1-3,TRBV21-1,NA,TGTGCCAGCAGCAAACACAGCAGGGCCCTCTCTGGAAACACCATATATTTT,CASSKHSRALSGNTIYF
NA,TRBJ1-1,TRBV30,NA,TGTGCCTGGATTATACAGAAAGCGAACACTGAAGCTTTCTTT,CAWIIQKANTEAFF
NA,TRBJ1-2,TRBV5-1,NA,TGCGCCAGCAGCTCCGGTGTAACTAACTATGGCTACACCTTC,CASSSGVTNYGYTF
NA,TRBJ1-1,TRBV28,TRBD1,TGTGCCAGCGTAAAGAGGACAGGGGTGAACACTGAAGCTTTCTTT,CASVKRTGVNTEAFF
NA,TRBJ2-1,TRBV6-5,NA,TGTGCCACCTCCGGTGTAGCTCTCAATGAGCAGTTCTTC,CATSGVALNEQFF
NA,TRBJ1-1,TRBV9,TRBD1,TGTGCCAGCAGCCCCCATACCGACAGGGGGGCTTTCTTT,CASSPHTDRGAFF
NA,TRBJ1-1,TRBV4-3,TRBD1,TGCGCCAGCAGCCACCTGACAGGGGGGGAAGGGAACACTGAAGCTTTCTTT,CASSHLTGGEGNTEAFF